The 20 T cell receptor beta chains below were found in one sample sequenced in a study of blood T cells in healthy people across ages. A J-beta primer mix and a sample-barcoded 5' primer were used in a second PCR of roughly 7 to 12 cycles. TCRdb re-analysed the 5' RACE reads in MiXCR, keeping a single row per CDR3 protein. The data contain around 990,000 distinct CDR3 sequences, 20% to 25% of them singletons. This sample was also put to use in a study of T cells of mothers and their children.

The sequenced sample was blood. The source of these receptors is a girl aged 2-9 years in good health.

The gene calls are TRBV7-2 and TRBJ2-1, with TRBD1 identical over 10 bases. The J call may be in error: the DNA end matches TRBJ2-5 better. The CDR3 consists of 16 residues. Germline assignment: CDR1 SGHTA and CDR2 FQGNSA. Here the CDR3 DNA reads TGTGCCAGCAGCTTTGGGGACAGGGGTTTCCAAGAGACCCAGTACTTC. Translation gives CASSFGDRGFQETQYF.

This clonotype appeared a few times. The gene calls are TRBV4-1 and TRBJ1-3; D uncertain. The CDR3 consists of 17 residues. Germline V CDR1 and CDR2: MGHRA, YSYEKL. V was pared by 3 bases and J by 0 bases, with 15 bases between. The CDR3 reads CASSQTGYGDSGNTIYF. The CDR3 region has the DNA TGCGCCAGCAGCCAGACCGGTTACGGTGACTCTGGAAACACCATATATTTT.

This rearrangement joins TRBV19 to TRBJ1-1; perhaps TRBD1 as D (5 bases). V was cut by 1 base and J by 8 bases, with 23 bases left in between. The CDR3 is made up of 17 amino acids. Germline lookup yields CDR1 LNHDA and CDR2 SQIVND (reference sequence). This CDR3 is CASSIVQSGRPLREAFF. In nucleotides, the CDR3 is TGTGCCAGTAGTATAGTCCAGTCGGGACGGCCATTAAGGGAAGCTTTCTTT.

This clonotype was found a few times. The rearrangement uses TRBV28 and TRBJ2-5; the D gene could be TRBD1 or TRBD2 (5 bases each). Trimming removed 4 bases at V and 5 bases at J, with 14 bases between. The CDR3 has 14 residues. Germline V gene sequence: CDR1 MDHEN, CDR2 SYDVKM. The CDR3 here is CASSSPGPRETQYF. CDR3 DNA sequence: TGTGCCAGCAGTTCGCCGGGGCCGAGGGAGACCCAGTACTTC.

In this sample, this clonotype turned up a few times. The genes are TRBV9 and TRBJ1-1; possible D gene TRBD1, 5 bases. V gave up 4 bases and J gave up 5 bases, with 18 bases separating them. This CDR3 comprises 15 residues. CDR1 and CDR2 (germline): SGDLS, YYNGEE. The CDR3 sequence: CASSPPFGRGTEAFF. In DNA form, the CDR3 reads TGTGCCAGCAGCCCCCCGTTTGGGCGGGGGACTGAAGCTTTCTTT.

The chain joins TRBV10-3 to TRBJ2-7; maybe TRBD1 (5 bases). V lost 3 bases and J lost 5, with 11 bases in between. This CDR3 has 13 amino acids. The germline CDR1 and CDR2 sequences are ENHRY and SYGVKD. The CDR3 nucleotides read TGTGCCATCAGTGACCCCAGGGTCCACGAGCAGTACTTC. Protein sequence: CAISDPRVHEQYF.

The count of this clonotype is one. The rearrangement links TRBV9 to TRBJ2-1; D is uncertain. Germline V CDR1 and CDR2: SGDLS, YYNGEE. The CDR3 runs to 15 residues. Trimming took 0 bases from V and 4 from J, leaving 11 bases between them. CDR3 sequence: CASSVGAEGYNEQFF. The CDR3 nucleotides read TGTGCCAGCAGCGTAGGGGCAGAAGGGTACAATGAGCAGTTCTTC. Using reference TRBV9 and TRBJ2-1 for the parts outside the CDR3, the full variable domain is DSGVTQTPKHLITATGQRVTLRCSPRSGDLSVYWYQQSLDQGLQFLIQYYNGEERAKGNILERFSAQQFPDLHSELNLSSLELGDSALYFCASSVGAEGYNEQFFGPGTRLTVL.

The genes are TRBV29-1 and TRBJ1-2; TRBD1 is a possible D gene (5 bases). Germline values: CDR1 SQVTM, CDR2 ANQGSEA. Trimming pared 1 base from V and 3 bases from J, leaving 21 bases between. The CDR3 runs to 17 residues. The CDR3 bases are TGCAGCGTTGAAGGCTTTGGCAGGGATTTATTGGACTATGGCTACACCTTC. This encodes CSVEGFGRDLLDYGYTF.

In its sample, this clonotype was seen a few times. This chain links TRBV27 with TRBJ2-7; TRBD1 matches at 9 bases. V lost 6 bases to trimming and J lost 6 bases; unmatched junction nucleotides: 9. CDR1 and CDR2 (germline): MNHEY, SMNVEV (reference sequence). The CDR3 length is 14 residues. The CDR3 reads CASRGTGLSGEQYF. The CDR3 DNA reads TGTGCCAGCAGGGGGACAGGGTTGAGCGGCGAGCAGTACTTC.

This clonotype was seen more than once but under ten times. The chain links TRBV6-2 or TRBV6-3 to TRBJ2-1; perhaps TRBD1 as D (6 bases). Trimming took 6 bases from V and 5 from J, leaving 17 bases between them. CDR3 length: 15 residues. Looked up from germline, CDR1 is MNHEY and CDR2 is SVGEGT. The CDR3 DNA is TGTGCCAGCAGCCGATCCGGGACAAGAAACAATGAGCAGTTCTTC. It yields the protein CASSRSGTRNNEQFF.

The chain is built from TRBV7-3 and TRBJ2-3, with TRBD2 as a possible D gene (5 bases). Trimming cost V 3 bases and J 5 bases, with 9 bases left between them. Germline CDR1 is SGHTA and CDR2 is FQGTGA. This CDR3 spans 13 amino acids. CDR3 nucleotides: TGTGCCAGCAGCTTCTTAGCGCGAGATACGCAGTATTTT. It yields the protein CASSFLARDTQYF.

This clonotype was counted a few times. The CDR3 DNA sequence: TGTGCCAGCAGCGTAAGCACAGGGATCAGCGACAATGAGCAGTTCTTC. This codes for CASSVSTGISDNEQFF. V is TRBV5-8 and J is TRBJ2-5; weak D call: TRBD1 (6 bases). TRBJ2-1 explains the end of the DNA better; the J call may be wrong. This CDR3 contains 16 residues. From germline, CDR1 is SGHTS and CDR2 YDEGEE.

A few counts support this clonotype. The CDR3 protein is CASSQETTRLHGELFF. CDR3 DNA: TGTGCCAGCAGCCAAGAAACGACTAGACTCCACGGGGAGCTGTTTTTT. This chain links TRBV3-1 with TRBJ2-2; a weak D match, TRBD2 (6 bases). The CDR3 covers 16 residues. Trimming removed 0 bases from V and 7 bases from J, with 15 bases in between. Germline V lookup: CDR1 LGHDT, CDR2 YNNKEL (reference sequence).

The chain combines TRBV7-2 with TRBJ2-5; possible D gene TRBD2, 6 bases. The CDR3 loop spans 15 amino acids. V lost 3 bases, J lost 4 bases, and 15 bases lay in between. CDR1 SGHTA and CDR2 FQGNSA come from the germline V gene. CDR3 residues: CASSFAGKTLETQYF. The CDR3 DNA reads TGTGCCAGCAGCTTCGCGGGGAAAACCCTAGAGACCCAGTACTTC.

V usage is TRBV6-1 and J usage is TRBJ2-5; 8 bases align to TRBD2. Germline V gene sequence: CDR1 MNHNS, CDR2 SASEGT. V gave up 6 bases and J gave up 2 bases; unmatched junction bases: 5. This CDR3 comprises 14 residues. Written as DNA, the CDR3 is TGTGCCAGCAGCAGACTAGCGCTTCAAGAGACCCAGTACTTC. Translation: CASSRLALQETQYF.

The chain has TRBV7-9 and TRBJ1-1; D may be TRBD1 (6 bases). The CDR3 is made up of 16 amino acids. Trimming pared 5 bases from V and 1 base from J, leaving 17 bases between. The V gene's germline CDR1 is SEHNR and CDR2 FQNEAQ (reference sequence). The CDR3 protein is CASSRMAGGRNTEAFF. The CDR3 DNA reads TGTGCCAGCAGCCGCATGGCCGGGGGCAGGAACACTGAAGCTTTCTTT.

This clonotype came up many times. This chain connects TRBV5-1 to TRBJ2-5; perhaps TRBD2 as D (6 bases). This CDR3 is 17 amino acids long. V lost 4 bases and J lost 4, with 23 bases in between. Germline CDR1 and CDR2: SGHRS and YFSETQ. For the CDR3, the DNA is TGCGCCAGCAGCCCTCAACCTACCTCGACTAGTAGAGAGACCCAGTACTTC. Protein product: CASSPQPTSTSRETQYF. Combining the CDR3 with reference TRBV5-1 and TRBJ2-5 gives the whole variable domain KAGVTQTPRYLIKTRGQQVTLSCSPISGHRSVSWYQQTPGQGLQFLFEYFSETQRNKGNFPGRFSGRQFSNSRSEMNVSTLELGDSALYLCASSPQPTSTSRETQYFGPGTRLLVL.

This clonotype has a handful of counts. The chain has TRBV7-3 and TRBJ2-7, with D possibly matching TRBD1 (6 bases). Germline CDR1 reads SGHTA; CDR2 reads FQGTGA. Trimming pared 5 bases from V and 4 bases from J, leaving 15 bases between. The CDR3 contains 14 residues. DNA for the CDR3: TGTGCCAGCAGCCCTCAGGACAGATCATACGAGCAGTACTTC. Protein: CASSPQDRSYEQYF. Complete variable domain (other parts from reference TRBV7-3 and TRBJ2-7): GAGVSQTPSNKVTEKGKYVELRCDPISGHTALYWYRQSLGQGPEFLIYFQGTGAADDSGLPNDRFFAVRPEGSVSTLKIQRTERGDSAVYLCASSPQDRSYEQYFGPGTRLTVT.

The J gene is TRBJ2-7, the V gene TRBV2; either TRBD1 or TRBD2 may fit D (6 bases each). This CDR3 spans 12 amino acids. V was cut by 7 bases and J by 7 bases, with 14 bases left in between. The V gene's germline CDR1 is SNHLY and CDR2 FYNNEI. CDR3 DNA: TGTGCCAGCAAGGGGGGCCCCTTTGAGCAGTACTTC. Translation: CASKGGPFEQYF.

This clonotype was recorded a few times. The chain couples TRBV29-1 to TRBJ1-2; D not certain. The CDR3 is 15 residues long. V was trimmed by 2 bases and J by 6 bases, leaving 19 bases between them. CDR1 and CDR2 from the germline V gene are SQVTM and ANQGSEA. For the CDR3, the DNA is TGCAGCGTTGAACCTATTGGCGCGGGGAAGGATGGCTACACCTTC. Encoded protein: CSVEPIGAGKDGYTF.